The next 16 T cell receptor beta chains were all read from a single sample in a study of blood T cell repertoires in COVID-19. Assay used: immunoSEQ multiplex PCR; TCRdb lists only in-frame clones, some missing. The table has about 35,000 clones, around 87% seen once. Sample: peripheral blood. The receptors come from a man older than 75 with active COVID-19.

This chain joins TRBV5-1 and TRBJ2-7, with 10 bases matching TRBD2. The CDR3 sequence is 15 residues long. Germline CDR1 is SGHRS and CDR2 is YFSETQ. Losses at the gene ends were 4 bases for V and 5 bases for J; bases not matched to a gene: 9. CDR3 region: CASSRLAGATNEQYF. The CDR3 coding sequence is TGCGCCAGCAGCCGTCTAGCGGGAGCCACCAACGAGCAGTACTTC.

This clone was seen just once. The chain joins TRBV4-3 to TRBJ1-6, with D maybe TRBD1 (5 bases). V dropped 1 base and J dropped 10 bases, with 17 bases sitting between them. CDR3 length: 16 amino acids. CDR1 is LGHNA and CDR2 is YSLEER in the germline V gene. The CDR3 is CASSQVLGGKYSPLHF. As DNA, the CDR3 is TGCGCCAGCAGCCAAGTTTTGGGGGGAAAATACTCACCCCTCCACTTT.

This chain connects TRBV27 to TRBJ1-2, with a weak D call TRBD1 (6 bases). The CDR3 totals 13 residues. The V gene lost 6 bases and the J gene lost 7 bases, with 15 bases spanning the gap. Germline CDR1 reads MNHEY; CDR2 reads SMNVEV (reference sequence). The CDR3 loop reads CASSRGGKVGYTF. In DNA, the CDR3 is TGTGCCAGCAGCCGGGGGGGCAAGGTTGGCTACACCTTC.

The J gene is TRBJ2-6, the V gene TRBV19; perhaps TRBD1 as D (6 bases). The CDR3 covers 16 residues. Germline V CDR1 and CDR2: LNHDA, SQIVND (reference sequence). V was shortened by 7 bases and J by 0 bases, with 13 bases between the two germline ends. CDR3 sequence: CASKRTASSGANVLTF. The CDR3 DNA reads TGTGCCAGTAAAAGGACAGCTAGCTCTGGGGCCAACGTCCTGACTTTC.

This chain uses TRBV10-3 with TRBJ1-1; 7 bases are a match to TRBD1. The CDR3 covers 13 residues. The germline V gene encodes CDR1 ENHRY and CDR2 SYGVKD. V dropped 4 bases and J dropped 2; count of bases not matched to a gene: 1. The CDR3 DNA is TGTGCCATCAGTGGACAGGGTAACACTGAAGCTTTCTTT. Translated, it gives CAISGQGNTEAFF.

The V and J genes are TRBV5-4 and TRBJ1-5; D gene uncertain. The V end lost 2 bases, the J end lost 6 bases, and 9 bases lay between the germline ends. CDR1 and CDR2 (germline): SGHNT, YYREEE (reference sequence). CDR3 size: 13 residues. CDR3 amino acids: CASSLGGSQPQHF. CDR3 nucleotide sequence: TGTGCCAGCAGCTTAGGAGGGAGTCAGCCCCAGCATTTT.

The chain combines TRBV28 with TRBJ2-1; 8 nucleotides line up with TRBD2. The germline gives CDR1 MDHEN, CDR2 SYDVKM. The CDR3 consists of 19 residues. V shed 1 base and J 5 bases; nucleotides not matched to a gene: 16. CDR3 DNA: TGTGCCAGCAGTTTATCCGCCCCCGAGGAGCGGGAGTCACACAATGAGCAGTTCTTC. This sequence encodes CASSLSAPEERESHNEQFF. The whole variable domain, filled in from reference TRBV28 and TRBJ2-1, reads DVKVTQSSRYLVKRTGEKVFLECVQDMDHENMFWYRQDPGLGLRLIYFSYDVKMKEKGDIPEGYSVSREKKERFSLILESASTNQTSMYLCASSLSAPEERESHNEQFFGPGTRLTVL.

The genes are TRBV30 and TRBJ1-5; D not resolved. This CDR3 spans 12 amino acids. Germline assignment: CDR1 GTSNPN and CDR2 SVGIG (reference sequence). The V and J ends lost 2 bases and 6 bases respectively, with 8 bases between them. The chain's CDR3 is CAWSRDAQPQHF. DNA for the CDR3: TGTGCCTGGAGTCGAGATGCTCAGCCCCAGCATTTT.

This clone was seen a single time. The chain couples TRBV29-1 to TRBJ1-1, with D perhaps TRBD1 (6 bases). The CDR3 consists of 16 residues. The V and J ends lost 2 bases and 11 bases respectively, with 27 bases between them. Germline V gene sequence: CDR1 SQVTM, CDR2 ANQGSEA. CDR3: CSVERSTGRGDPGAFF. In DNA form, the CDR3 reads TGCAGCGTTGAACGATCCACAGGGAGGGGGGATCCAGGGGCTTTCTTT.

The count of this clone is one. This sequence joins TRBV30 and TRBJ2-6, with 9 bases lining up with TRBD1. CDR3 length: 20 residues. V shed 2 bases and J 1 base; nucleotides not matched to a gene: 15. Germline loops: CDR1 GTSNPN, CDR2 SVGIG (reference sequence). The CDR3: CAWSTDPRTGVGSGANVLTF. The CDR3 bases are TGTGCCTGGAGTACTGACCCGCGGACAGGGGTCGGTTCTGGGGCCAACGTCCTGACTTTC.

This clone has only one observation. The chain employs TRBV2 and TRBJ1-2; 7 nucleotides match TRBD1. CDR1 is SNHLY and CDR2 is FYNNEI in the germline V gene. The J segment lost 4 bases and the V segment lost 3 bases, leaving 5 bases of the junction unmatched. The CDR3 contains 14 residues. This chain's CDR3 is CASSDMGQLYGYTF. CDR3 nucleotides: TGTGCCAGCAGTGACATGGGACAGCTCTATGGCTACACCTTC.

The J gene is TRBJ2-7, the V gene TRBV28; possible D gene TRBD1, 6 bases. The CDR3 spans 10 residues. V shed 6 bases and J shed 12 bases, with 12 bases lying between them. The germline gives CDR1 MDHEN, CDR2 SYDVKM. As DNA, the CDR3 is TGTGCCAGCAGGGACAGAGCAATGTACTTC. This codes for CASRDRAMYF. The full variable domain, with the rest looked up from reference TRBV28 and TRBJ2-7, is DVKVTQSSRYLVKRTGEKVFLECVQDMDHENMFWYRQDPGLGLRLIYFSYDVKMKEKGDIPEGYSVSREKKERFSLILESASTNQTSMYLCASRDRAMYFGPGTRLTVT.

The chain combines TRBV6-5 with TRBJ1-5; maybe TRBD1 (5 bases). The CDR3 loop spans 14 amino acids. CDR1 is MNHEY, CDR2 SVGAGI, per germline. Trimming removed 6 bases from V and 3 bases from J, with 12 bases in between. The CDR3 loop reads CASSARDYNQPQHF. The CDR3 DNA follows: TGTGCCAGCAGCGCCAGGGACTACAATCAGCCCCAGCATTTT.

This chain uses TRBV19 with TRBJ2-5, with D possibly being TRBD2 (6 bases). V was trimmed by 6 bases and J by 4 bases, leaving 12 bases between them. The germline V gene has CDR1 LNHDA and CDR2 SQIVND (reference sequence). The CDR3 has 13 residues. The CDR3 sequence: CASRVLGGETQYF. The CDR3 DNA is TGTGCCAGTAGGGTACTGGGAGGAGAGACCCAGTACTTC.

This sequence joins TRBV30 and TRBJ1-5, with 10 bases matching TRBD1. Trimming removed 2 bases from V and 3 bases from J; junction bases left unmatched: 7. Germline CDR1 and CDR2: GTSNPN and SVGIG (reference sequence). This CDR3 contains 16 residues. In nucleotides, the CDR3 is TGTGCCTGGAGTAGATCCGGGACAGGGGACAATCAGCCCCAGCATTTT. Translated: CAWSRSGTGDNQPQHF.

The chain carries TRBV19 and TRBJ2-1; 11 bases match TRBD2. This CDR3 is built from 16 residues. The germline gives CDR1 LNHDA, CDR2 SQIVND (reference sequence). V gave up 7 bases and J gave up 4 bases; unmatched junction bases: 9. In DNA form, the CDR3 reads TGTGCCAGTAAACTAGCGGGAGCTGGGGGATACAATGAGCAGTTCTTC. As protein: CASKLAGAGGYNEQFF.